The table lists the clone carrying this T cell receptor beta chain with many counts. The V segment lost 2 bases and the J segment 2 bases; nucleotides outside the gene matches: 10. CDR1 MNHEY and CDR2 SVGEGT come from the germline V gene. The CDR3 runs to 19 residues. The data derive from a study of early T cells in non-severe SARS-CoV-2 infection. TCRdb ran MiXCR on the 5' RACE reads and lists one entry per CDR3 protein. The data contain around 63,000 distinct CDR3 sequences, over 4.5% of them singletons. The chain joins TRBV6-2 or TRBV6-3 to TRBJ2-3; 13 bases line up with TRBD2. The starting material was whole blood, obtained at baseline. This receptor was obtained from an adult who was a healthcare worker with PCR-confirmed SARS-CoV-2 infection or an uninfected control (not recorded which). CDR3 coding DNA: TGTGCCAGCAGTTACGGGGACGGGGGACTAGCGGGGACCACAGATACGCAGTATTTT. Protein product: CASSYGDGGLAGTTDTQYF.